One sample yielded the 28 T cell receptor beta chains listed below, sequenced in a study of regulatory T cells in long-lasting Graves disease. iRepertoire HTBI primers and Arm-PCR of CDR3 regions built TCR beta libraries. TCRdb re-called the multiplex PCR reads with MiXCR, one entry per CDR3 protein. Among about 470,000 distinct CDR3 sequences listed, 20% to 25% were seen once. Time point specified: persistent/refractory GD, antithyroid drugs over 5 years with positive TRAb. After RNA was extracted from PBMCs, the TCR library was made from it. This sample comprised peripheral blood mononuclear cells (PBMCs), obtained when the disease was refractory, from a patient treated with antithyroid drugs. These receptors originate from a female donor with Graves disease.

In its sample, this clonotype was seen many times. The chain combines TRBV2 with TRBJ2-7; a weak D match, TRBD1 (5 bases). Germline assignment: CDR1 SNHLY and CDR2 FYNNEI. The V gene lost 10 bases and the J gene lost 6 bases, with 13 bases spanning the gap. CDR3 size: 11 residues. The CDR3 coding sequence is TGTGCCACTTATAAGGGGCTCGAGCAGTACTTC. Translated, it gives CATYKGLEQYF.

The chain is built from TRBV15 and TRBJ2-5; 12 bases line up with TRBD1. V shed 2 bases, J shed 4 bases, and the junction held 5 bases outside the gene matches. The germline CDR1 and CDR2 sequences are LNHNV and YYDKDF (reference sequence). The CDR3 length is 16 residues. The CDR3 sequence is CATSRKTGQGAETQYF. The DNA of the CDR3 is TGTGCCACCAGCAGAAAAACGGGACAGGGGGCAGAGACCCAGTACTTC.

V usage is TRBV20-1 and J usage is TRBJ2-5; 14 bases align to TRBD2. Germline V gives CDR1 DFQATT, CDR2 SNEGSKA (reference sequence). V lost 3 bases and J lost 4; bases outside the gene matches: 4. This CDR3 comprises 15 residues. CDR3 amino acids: CSARGLAGDIETQYF. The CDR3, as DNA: TGCAGTGCTAGGGGACTAGCGGGAGATATAGAGACCCAGTACTTC.

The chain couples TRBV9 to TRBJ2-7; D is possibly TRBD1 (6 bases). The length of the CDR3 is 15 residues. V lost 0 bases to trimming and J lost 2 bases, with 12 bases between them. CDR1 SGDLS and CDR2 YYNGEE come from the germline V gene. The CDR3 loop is CASSVGGQVPYEQYF. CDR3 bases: TGTGCCAGCAGCGTAGGGGGGCAGGTCCCCTACGAGCAGTACTTC.

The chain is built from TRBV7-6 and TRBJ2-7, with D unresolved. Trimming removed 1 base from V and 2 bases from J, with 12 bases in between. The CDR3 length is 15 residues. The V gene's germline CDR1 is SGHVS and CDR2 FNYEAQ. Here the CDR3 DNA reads TGTGCCAGCAGCTTAGAGGCAGCCCCTACCTACGAGCAGTACTTC. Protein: CASSLEAAPTYEQYF.

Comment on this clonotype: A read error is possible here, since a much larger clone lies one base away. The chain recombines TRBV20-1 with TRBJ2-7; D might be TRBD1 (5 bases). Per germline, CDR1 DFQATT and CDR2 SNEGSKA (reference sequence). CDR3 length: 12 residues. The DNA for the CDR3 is TGCAGTGCGAGACAGTTATCCTACGAGCAGTGCTTC. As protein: CSARQLSYEQCF.

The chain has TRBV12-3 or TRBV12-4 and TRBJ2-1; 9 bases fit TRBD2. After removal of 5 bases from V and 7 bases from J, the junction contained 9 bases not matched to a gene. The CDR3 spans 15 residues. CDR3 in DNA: TGTGCCAGCAGTCCAGCGGGAGGCTTTTCAAATGAGCAGTTCTTC. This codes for CASSPAGGFSNEQFF.

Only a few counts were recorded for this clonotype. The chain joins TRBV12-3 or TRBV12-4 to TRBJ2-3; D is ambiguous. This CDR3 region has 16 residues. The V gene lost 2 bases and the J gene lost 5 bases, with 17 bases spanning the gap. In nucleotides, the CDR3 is TGTGCCAGCAGTTTAAGGGCAGGCGTGGTTGGAGATACGCAGTATTTT. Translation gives CASSLRAGVVGDTQYF.

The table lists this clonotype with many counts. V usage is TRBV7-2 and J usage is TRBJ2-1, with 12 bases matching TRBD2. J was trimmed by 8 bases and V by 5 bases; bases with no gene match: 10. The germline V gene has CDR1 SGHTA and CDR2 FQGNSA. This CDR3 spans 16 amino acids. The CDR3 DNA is TGTGCCAGCAGCCTTCTAGCGGGAGGGCCCCCTGATGAGCAGTTCTTC. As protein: CASSLLAGGPPDEQFF.

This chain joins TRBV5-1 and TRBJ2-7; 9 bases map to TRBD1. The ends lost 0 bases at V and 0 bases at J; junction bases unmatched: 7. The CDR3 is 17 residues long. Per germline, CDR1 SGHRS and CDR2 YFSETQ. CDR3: CASSLGTGTGSSYEQYF. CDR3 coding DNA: TGCGCCAGCAGCTTGGGAACTGGGACAGGGAGCTCCTACGAGCAGTACTTC.

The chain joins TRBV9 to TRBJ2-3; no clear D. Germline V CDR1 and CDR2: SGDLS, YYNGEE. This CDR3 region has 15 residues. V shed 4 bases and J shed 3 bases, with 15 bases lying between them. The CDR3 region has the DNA TGTGCCAGCAGCTTATCCCCCAGGAATACAGATACGCAGTATTTT. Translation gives CASSLSPRNTDTQYF.

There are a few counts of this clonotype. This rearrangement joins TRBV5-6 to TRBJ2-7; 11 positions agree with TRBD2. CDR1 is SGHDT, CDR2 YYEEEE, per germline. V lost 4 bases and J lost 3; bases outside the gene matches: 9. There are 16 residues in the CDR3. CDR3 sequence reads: CASSPGLAVLDYEQYF. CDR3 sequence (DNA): TGTGCCAGCAGCCCGGGACTAGCGGTTTTAGACTACGAGCAGTACTTC.

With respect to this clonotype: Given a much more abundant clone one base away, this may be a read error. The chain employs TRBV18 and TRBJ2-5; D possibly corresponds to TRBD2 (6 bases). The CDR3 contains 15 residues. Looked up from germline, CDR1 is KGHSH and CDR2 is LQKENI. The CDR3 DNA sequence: TGTGCCAGCTCACCAACTACAGGTGGCCGGGAGACCCAGTGCTTC. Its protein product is CASSPTTGGRETQCF.

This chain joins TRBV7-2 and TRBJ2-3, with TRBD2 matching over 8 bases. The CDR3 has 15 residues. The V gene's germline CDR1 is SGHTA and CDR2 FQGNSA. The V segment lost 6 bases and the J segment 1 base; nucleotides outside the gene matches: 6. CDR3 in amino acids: CASSYSGMGTDTQYF. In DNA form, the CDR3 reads TGTGCCAGCAGTTATAGCGGGATGGGCACAGATACGCAGTATTTT.

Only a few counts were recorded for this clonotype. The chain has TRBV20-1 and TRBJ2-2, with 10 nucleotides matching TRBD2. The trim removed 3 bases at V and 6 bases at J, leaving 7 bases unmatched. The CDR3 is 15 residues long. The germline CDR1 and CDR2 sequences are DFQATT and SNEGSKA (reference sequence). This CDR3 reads CSARRLAGVAGELFF. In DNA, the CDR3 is TGCAGTGCTAGGAGACTAGCGGGTGTTGCCGGGGAGCTGTTTTTT.

CDR3 in DNA: TGTGCCAGCAGCTCCCGGGACACGCAGTACGAGCAGTACTTC. Translating it yields CASSSRDTQYEQYF. The V call is TRBV7-9, the J call TRBJ2-7; the D gene is possibly TRBD1 (6 bases). V lost 4 bases to trimming and J lost 4 bases, with 14 bases between them. This CDR3 region has 14 residues. Germline V lookup: CDR1 SEHNR, CDR2 FQNEAQ (reference sequence).

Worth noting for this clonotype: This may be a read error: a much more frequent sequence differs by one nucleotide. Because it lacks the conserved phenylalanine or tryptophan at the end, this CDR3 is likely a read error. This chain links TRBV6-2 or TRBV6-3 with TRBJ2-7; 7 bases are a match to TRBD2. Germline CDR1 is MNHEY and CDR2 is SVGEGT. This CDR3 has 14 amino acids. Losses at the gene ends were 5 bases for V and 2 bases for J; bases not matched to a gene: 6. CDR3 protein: CASSPPGTTYEQYL. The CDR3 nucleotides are TGTGCCAGCAGTCCGCCAGGGACTACCTACGAGCAGTACCTC.

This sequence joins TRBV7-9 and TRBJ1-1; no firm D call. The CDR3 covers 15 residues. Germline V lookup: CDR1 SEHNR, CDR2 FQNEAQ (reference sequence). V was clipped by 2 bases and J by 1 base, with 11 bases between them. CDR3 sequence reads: CASSLSHPRNTEAFF. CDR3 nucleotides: TGTGCCAGCAGCTTATCCCACCCAAGGAACACTGAAGCTTTCTTT.

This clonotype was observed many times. CDR3 bases: TGCAGTGCTAGAGATTGGAAGACAGGACTGTATAGCAATCAGCCCCAGCATTTT. The encoded protein is CSARDWKTGLYSNQPQHF. The rearrangement joins TRBV20-1 to TRBJ1-5; D is possibly TRBD1 (6 bases). There are 18 residues in the CDR3. The V end was cut by 0 bases, the J end by 0 bases, with 18 bases between. The germline CDR1 and CDR2 sequences are DFQATT and SNEGSKA (reference sequence).

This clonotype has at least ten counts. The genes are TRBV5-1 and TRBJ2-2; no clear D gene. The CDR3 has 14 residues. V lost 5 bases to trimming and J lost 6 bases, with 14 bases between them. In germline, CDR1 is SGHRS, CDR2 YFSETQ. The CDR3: CASRHRTNAGELFF. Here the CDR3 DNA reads TGCGCCAGCAGGCATAGAACAAACGCCGGGGAGCTGTTTTTT.

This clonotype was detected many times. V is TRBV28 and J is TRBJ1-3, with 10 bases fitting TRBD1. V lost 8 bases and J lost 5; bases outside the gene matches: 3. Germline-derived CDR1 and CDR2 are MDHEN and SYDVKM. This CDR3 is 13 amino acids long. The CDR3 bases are TGTGCCAGCTCGGGACAGGGGCGAAACACCATATATTTT. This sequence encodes CASSGQGRNTIYF.

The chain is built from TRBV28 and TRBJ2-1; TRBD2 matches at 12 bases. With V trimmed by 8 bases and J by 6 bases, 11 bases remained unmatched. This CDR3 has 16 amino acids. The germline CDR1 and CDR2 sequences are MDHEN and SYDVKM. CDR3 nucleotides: TGTGCCAGCGGACGCCTAGCGGGAGGGCCCGGCAATGAGCAGTTCTTC. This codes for CASGRLAGGPGNEQFF.

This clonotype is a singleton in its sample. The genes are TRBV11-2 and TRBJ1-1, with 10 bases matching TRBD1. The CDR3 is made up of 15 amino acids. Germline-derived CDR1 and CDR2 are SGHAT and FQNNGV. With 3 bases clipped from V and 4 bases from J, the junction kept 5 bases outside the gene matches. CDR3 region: CASSLDRGVGTEAFF. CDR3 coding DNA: TGTGCCAGCAGCTTGGACAGGGGGGTGGGCACTGAAGCTTTCTTT.

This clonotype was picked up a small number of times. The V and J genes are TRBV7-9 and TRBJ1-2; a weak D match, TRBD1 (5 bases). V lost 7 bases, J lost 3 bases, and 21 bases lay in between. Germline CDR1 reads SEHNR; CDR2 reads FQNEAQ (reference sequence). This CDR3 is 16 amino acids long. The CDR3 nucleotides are TGTGCCAGCACCTCTAGTCCTAGGGGTCCGCACTATGGCTACACCTTC. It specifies CASTSSPRGPHYGYTF.

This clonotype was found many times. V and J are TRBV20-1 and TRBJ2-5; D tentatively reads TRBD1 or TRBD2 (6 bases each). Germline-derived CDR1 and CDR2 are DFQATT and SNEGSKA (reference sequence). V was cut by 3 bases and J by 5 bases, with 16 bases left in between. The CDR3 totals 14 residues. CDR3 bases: TGCAGTGCTAGCGGAACAGGGAGGAGGGAGACCCAGTACTTC. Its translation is CSASGTGRRETQYF.

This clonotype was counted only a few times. In DNA form, the CDR3 reads TGTGCCTGGAGTTCGGTCCAAGAGACCCAGTACTTC. Translated, it gives CAWSSVQETQYF. The gene calls are TRBV30 and TRBJ2-5, with D uncertain. V was shortened by 2 bases and J by 1 base, with 5 bases between the two germline ends. This CDR3 has 12 amino acids. Germline CDR1 reads GTSNPN; CDR2 reads SVGIG (reference sequence). The full variable domain, with the rest looked up from reference TRBV30 and TRBJ2-5, is SQTIHQWPATLVQPVGSPLSLECTVEGTSNPNLYWYRQAAGRGLQLLFYSVGIGQISSEVPQNLSASRPQDRQFILSSKKLLLSDSGFYLCAWSSVQETQYFGPGTRLLVL.

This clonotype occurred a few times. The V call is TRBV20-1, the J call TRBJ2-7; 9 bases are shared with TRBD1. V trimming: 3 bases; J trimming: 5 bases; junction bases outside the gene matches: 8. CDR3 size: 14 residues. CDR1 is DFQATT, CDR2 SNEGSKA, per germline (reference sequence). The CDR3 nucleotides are TGCAGTGCTAGCTGGGACAGGGTTGCGGACGAGCAGTACTTC. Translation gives CSASWDRVADEQYF.

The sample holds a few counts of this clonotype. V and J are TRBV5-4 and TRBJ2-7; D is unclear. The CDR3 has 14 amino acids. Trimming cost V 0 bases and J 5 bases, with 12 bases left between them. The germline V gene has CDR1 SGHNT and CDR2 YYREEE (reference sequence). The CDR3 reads CASSLVGETDEQYF. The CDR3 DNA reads TGTGCCAGCAGCTTGGTCGGAGAAACGGACGAGCAGTACTTC. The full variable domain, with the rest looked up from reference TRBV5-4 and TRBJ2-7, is ETGVTQSPTHLIKTRGQQVTLRCSSQSGHNTVSWYQQALGQGPQFIFQYYREEENGRGNFPPRFSGLQFPNYSSELNVNALELDDSALYLCASSLVGETDEQYFGPGTRLTVT.